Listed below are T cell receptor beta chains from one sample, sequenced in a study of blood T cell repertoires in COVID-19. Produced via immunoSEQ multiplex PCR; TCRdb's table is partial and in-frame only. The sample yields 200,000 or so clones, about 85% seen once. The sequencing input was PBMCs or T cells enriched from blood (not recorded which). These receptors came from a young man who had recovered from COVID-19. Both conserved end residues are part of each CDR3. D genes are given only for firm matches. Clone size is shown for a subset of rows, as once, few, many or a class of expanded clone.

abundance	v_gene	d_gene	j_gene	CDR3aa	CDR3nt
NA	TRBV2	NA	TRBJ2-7	CASMLRVVREQYF	TGTGCCAGCATGTTGAGGGTTGTTCGCGAGCAGTACTTC
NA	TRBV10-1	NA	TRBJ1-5	CASIPGNQPQHF	TGCGCCAGCATCCCCGGCAATCAGCCCCAGCATTTT
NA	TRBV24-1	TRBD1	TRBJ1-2	CATSDYRGETNYGYTF	TGTGCCACCAGTGACTACAGGGGGGAGACTAACTATGGCTACACCTTC
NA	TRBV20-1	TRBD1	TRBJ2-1	CSASKQGNEQFF	TGCAGTGCTAGTAAACAGGGGAATGAGCAGTTCTTC
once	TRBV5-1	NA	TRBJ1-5	CASSLEGRGGNQPQHF	TGCGCCAGCAGCTTGGAGGGGCGGGGGGGCAATCAGCCCCAGCATTTT
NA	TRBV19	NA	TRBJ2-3	CASSTRTDTQYF	TGTGCCAGTAGTACCCGGACAGATACGCAGTATTTT
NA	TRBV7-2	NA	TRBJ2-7	CASSLVTASPYEQYF	TGTGCCAGCAGCTTAGTGACAGCCAGCCCGTACGAGCAGTACTTC
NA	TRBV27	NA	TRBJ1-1	CASNIRGGTEAFF	TGTGCCAGCAACATCAGGGGTGGAACTGAAGCTTTCTTT
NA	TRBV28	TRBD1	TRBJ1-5	CASSLNQGAQPQHF	TGTGCCAGCAGTCTCAATCAGGGGGCTCAGCCCCAGCATTTT
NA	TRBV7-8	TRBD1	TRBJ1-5	CASSLAMGQGWNQPQHF	TGTGCCAGCAGCTTAGCGATGGGACAGGGATGGAATCAGCCCCAGCATTTT
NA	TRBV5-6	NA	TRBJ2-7	CASSLVRKNYEQYF	TGTGCCAGCAGCTTGGTTAGAAAAAACTACGAGCAGTACTTC
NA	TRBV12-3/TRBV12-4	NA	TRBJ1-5	CASSQLNQPQHF	TGTGCCAGCAGCCAACTAAATCAGCCCCAGCATTTT
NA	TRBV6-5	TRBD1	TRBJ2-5	CASSPGTGGRGTQYF	TGTGCCAGCAGTCCAGGGACAGGGGGTAGGGGGACCCAGTACTTC
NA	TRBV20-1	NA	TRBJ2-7	CSALTRLEQYF	TGCAGTGCCCTCACGCGGCTCGAGCAGTACTTC
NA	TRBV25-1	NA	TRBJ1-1	CASSVQVGGNTEAFF	TGTGCCAGCAGTGTACAGGTAGGGGGGAACACTGAAGCTTTCTTT
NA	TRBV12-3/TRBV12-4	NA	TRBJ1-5	CASSLISGQPQHF	TGTGCCAGCAGTTTAATATCAGGTCAGCCCCAGCATTTT
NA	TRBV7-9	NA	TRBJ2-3	CASSLVRGTDTQYF	TGTGCCAGCAGCTTAGTACGGGGCACAGATACGCAGTATTTT
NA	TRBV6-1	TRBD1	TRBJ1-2	CASSEAGTDGYTF	TGTGCCAGCAGTGAAGCTGGGACAGATGGCTACACCTTC
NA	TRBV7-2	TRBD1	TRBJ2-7	CASSSQGMLGSYEQYF	TGTGCCAGCAGCTCACAGGGGATGCTGGGCTCCTACGAGCAGTACTTC
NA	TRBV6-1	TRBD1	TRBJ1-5	CASSGWTGGLNQPQHF	TGTGCCAGCAGTGGATGGACAGGGGGTCTCAATCAGCCCCAGCATTTT
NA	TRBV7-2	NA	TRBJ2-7	CASSLQQGNVYEQYF	TGTGCCAGCAGCTTACAACAGGGCAATGTTTACGAGCAGTACTTC